This T cell receptor (beta chain) is drawn from a study of blood T cell repertoires in COVID-19. This study enrolled people aged roughly 18 to 90 from around 26 US geographic areas. V was clipped by 1 base and J by 1 base, with 13 bases between them. This CDR3 is built from 16 residues. CDR1 is SGHTA and CDR2 is FQGNSA in the germline V gene. Sequencing was performed with immunoSEQ multiplex PCR; in TCRdb, only in-frame clones are kept and a portion is missing. The table records over 200,000 clones, roughly nine tenths of them present only once. The chain links TRBV7-2 to TRBJ1-2; possible D gene TRBD1, 5 bases. The TCR was taken from a woman in her forties or fifties in a cohort exposed to, infected with or recovered from COVID-19 (not recorded which). The sequencing input was PBMCs or T cells enriched from blood (not recorded which). The CDR3 DNA sequence: TGTGCCAGCAGCTTAGGAGCGGGGACTCTTAACTATGGCTACACCTTC. Translation: CASSLGAGTLNYGYTF.